The rows below give T cell receptor beta chains drawn from one sample of a study of blood T cell repertoires in COVID-19. Some clones are missing from TCRdb's copy, which holds only in-frame ones; the method was immunoSEQ multiplex PCR. The table includes around 170,000 clones, roughly 80% detected once. The sample was peripheral blood. The receptors come from a man under 40 with active or convalescent COVID-19. Each CDR3 is given with its conserved first and last residue. D genes are given only for firm matches. For some rows the clone size is stated as once, few or many, or as a class when expanded; others skip it.

. | TRBJ2-2 | . | TRBV6-5 | CASSFSRGSNTGELFF | TGTGCCAGCAGTTTCTCCCGCGGATCGAACACCGGGGAGCTGTTTTTT
TRBD2 | TRBJ2-3 | . | TRBV7-7 | CASSPSGGSSDTQYF | TGTGCTAGCAGCCCTAGTGGCGGGAGTTCAGATACGCAGTATTTT
. | TRBJ1-6 | . | TRBV18 | CASSKAAQPSPLHF | TGTGCCAGCTCAAAAGCGGCACAGCCTTCACCCCTCCACTTT
. | TRBJ2-3 | . | TRBV5-1 | CASSTRQGTDTQYF | TGCGCCAGCAGCACACGACAGGGCACAGATACGCAGTATTTT
TRBD1 | TRBJ2-1 | . | TRBV6-5 | CASSQGTGVNNEQFF | TGTGCCAGCAGCCAGGGGACAGGCGTAAACAATGAGCAGTTCTTC
TRBD2 | TRBJ2-1 | . | TRBV5-1 | CASSLVQGLAANEQFF | TGCGCCAGCAGCTTGGTGCAGGGACTAGCGGCCAATGAGCAGTTCTTC
. | TRBJ1-6 | . | TRBV7-2 | CASSLAGEVNSPLHF | TGTGCCAGCAGCTTGGCGGGGGAGGTGAATTCACCCCTCCACTTT
. | TRBJ1-4 | . | TRBV18 | CASSPPGGARGEKLFF | TGTGCCAGCTCACCACCGGGCGGGGCTCGGGGTGAAAAACTGTTTTTT
. | TRBJ2-3 | . | TRBV12-3/TRBV12-4 | CASSFSGTDTQYF | TGTGCCAGCAGTTTCTCCGGGACAGATACGCAGTATTTT
. | TRBJ2-1 | . | TRBV6-5 | CASSYSRSNWPFF | TGTGCCAGCAGTTACTCGAGGTCGAATTGGCCGTTCTTC
. | TRBJ2-1 | . | TRBV7-2 | CASSLAWVVGGNEQFF | TGTGCCAGCAGCTTAGCGTGGGTAGTGGGGGGCAATGAGCAGTTCTTC
. | TRBJ2-2 | . | TRBV5-1 | CASSFRQLNTGELFF | TGCGCCAGCAGCTTCCGACAATTGAACACCGGGGAGCTGTTTTTT
. | TRBJ1-2 | once | TRBV27 | CASSLSSKLGYTF | TGTGCCAGCAGTTTATCGTCCAAACTAGGCTACACCTTC
. | TRBJ2-7 | . | TRBV7-8 | CASSLVSGYEQYF | TGTGCCAGCAGCTTAGTCTCAGGCTACGAGCAGTACTTC
. | TRBJ1-1 | . | TRBV5-1 | CASSSQGTEAFF | TGCGCCAGCAGCTCACAGGGTACTGAAGCTTTCTTT
TRBD1 | TRBJ1-6 | . | TRBV12-3/TRBV12-4 | CASSLRGPLHF | TGTGCCAGCAGCCTCAGGGGGCCCCTCCACTTT
. | TRBJ2-5 | . | TRBV27 | CASSPSTLQETQYF | TGTGCCAGCAGTCCCTCGACATTACAAGAGACCCAGTACTTC
. | TRBJ2-5 | . | TRBV7-9 | CASSRSLLGVGSQETQYF | TGTGCCAGCAGCCGAAGCCTCCTAGGGGTGGGTTCCCAAGAGACCCAGTACTTC
. | TRBJ1-3 | . | TRBV6-5 | CASSYGRSAGNTIYF | TGTGCCAGCAGTTATGGTAGATCCGCAGGAAACACCATATATTTT
. | TRBJ2-7 | . | TRBV13 | CASSFGGSSYEQYF | TGTGCCAGCAGCTTCGGGGGTTCCTCCTACGAGCAGTACTTC
. | TRBJ2-5 | few | TRBV28 | CASRGRETQYF | TGTGCCAGCAGGGGGAGAGAGACCCAGTACTTC
TRBD2 | TRBJ2-7 | few | TRBV4-1 | CASSLGEGLFYEQYF | TGCGCCAGCAGCCTTGGGGAGGGCCTCTTCTACGAGCAGTACTTC
TRBD1 | TRBJ2-7 | once | TRBV19 | CASSLGTGIFYEQYF | TGTGCCAGTAGTCTTGGGACAGGGATCTTCTACGAGCAGTACTTC
TRBD1 | TRBJ2-1 | . | TRBV14 | CASSRTRDRAYNEQFF | TGTGCCAGCAGTCGGACCCGGGACAGGGCCTACAATGAGCAGTTCTTC
. | TRBJ1-2 | . | TRBV2 | CASSTGVVYGYTF | TGTGCCAGCAGCACGGGGGTAGTCTATGGCTACACCTTC
. | TRBJ1-2 | . | TRBV5-5 | CASSLAGGSTSYGYTF | TGTGCCAGCAGCTTGGCGGGGGGGTCGACCAGCTATGGCTACACCTTC
. | TRBJ1-6 | few | TRBV11-2 | CASNGRGTLHF | TGTGCCAGCAACGGGAGAGGCACCCTCCACTTT
. | TRBJ1-1 | . | TRBV3-1/TRBV3-2 | CASSQDQVNTEAFF | TGTGCCAGCAGCCAAGATCAGGTGAACACTGAAGCTTTCTTT
. | TRBJ1-2 | once | TRBV5-1 | CASSSAGGYGYTF | TGCGCCAGCAGCTCGGCGGGAGGGTATGGCTACACCTTC
. | TRBJ1-3 | . | TRBV10-3 | CALMADTGNTIYF | TGTGCCCTTATGGCCGACACTGGAAACACCATATATTTT
TRBD1 | TRBJ1-1 | once | TRBV11-3 | CASSLRGLKSHGAFF | TGTGCCAGCAGCTTAAGGGGGCTGAAGTCCCATGGGGCTTTCTTT
. | TRBJ1-6 | . | TRBV6-6 | CATREKGYSPLHF | TGTGCCACACGGGAGAAGGGTTATTCACCCCTCCACTTT
. | TRBJ1-5 | . | TRBV7-2 | CASSPGDRQPQHF | TGTGCCAGCAGCCCCGGAGACAGACAGCCCCAGCATTTT